The entry that follows covers one T cell receptor (beta chain) sequence. The antigen is unknown. Produced via immunoSEQ multiplex PCR; TCRdb's table is partial and in-frame only. Among some 1.4 million clones listed, roughly 95% were seen once. The data originate from a study of shared clonotypes between healthy human individuals. The wider study: A donor's plate count was three for CD4 naive and three for CD4 memory; CD8 naive had two and CD8 memory one.

The CDR3 length is 16 residues. Between the trimmed V and J ends, which lost 4 bases and 1 base, there was a span of 15 bases. Germline assignment: CDR1 SGDLS and CDR2 YYNGEE. Findings and caveats of the study: Richness estimates generally favored naive over memory subsets.

The CD4+ fraction was divided into a CD45RA+ naive subset and a CD45RA-negative memory subset. Sequencing was carried out using naive CD4+ T cells sorted from blood. The subset denotes: CD45RA+ positively selected. The source of this sequence is a man younger than 40 in good health. The V and J genes are TRBV9 and TRBJ2-1; unclear D gene. DNA of the CDR3: TGTGCCAGCAGCCCCGGCGGTGGTCGGTCCTACAATGAGCAGTTCTTC. This encodes CASSPGGGRSYNEQFF.